Listed here are 21 T cell receptor beta chains from one sample, sequenced in a study of blood T cell repertoires in COVID-19. Generated by immunoSEQ multiplex PCR, the TCRdb table keeps only in-frame clones and is missing some. The profile shows about 140,000 clones, about 79% of them singletons. Specimen: peripheral blood. The origin of the receptors is a man between 60 and 70 years old with active or convalescent COVID-19.

The rearrangement uses TRBV5-1 and TRBJ1-3, with 9 bases aligning to TRBD1. The CDR3 sequence is 16 residues long. From germline, CDR1 is SGHRS and CDR2 YFSETQ. The trim removed 3 bases at V and 2 bases at J, leaving 6 bases unmatched. The CDR3 spells CASSWGTGITGNTIYF. The CDR3 nucleotides read TGCGCCAGCAGCTGGGGGACAGGGATTACTGGAAACACCATATATTTT.

The CDR3 coding sequence is TGCGCCAGCAGCTTGACGGTCTCAGGGGTCCAAGAGACCCAGTACTTC. Residues: CASSLTVSGVQETQYF. This chain uses TRBV5-1 with TRBJ2-5; tentative D call: TRBD1 (6 bases). CDR1 is SGHRS and CDR2 is YFSETQ in the germline V gene. The length of the CDR3 is 16 residues. V lost 1 base and J lost 1, with 14 bases in between.

In its sample, this clone was seen once. This chain connects TRBV19 to TRBJ2-1, with 12 nucleotides matching TRBD2. This CDR3 region has 18 residues. Trimming removed 5 bases from V and 0 bases from J; junction bases left unmatched: 8. The germline gives CDR1 LNHDA, CDR2 SQIVND (reference sequence). The chain's CDR3 is CASSLPGLAGHSYNEQFF. As DNA, the CDR3 is TGTGCCAGTAGTTTACCGGGACTAGCGGGCCACTCCTACAATGAGCAGTTCTTC. Supplemented by reference TRBV19 and TRBJ2-1, the full variable domain reads DGGITQSPKYLFRKEGQNVTLSCEQNLNHDAMYWYRQDPGQGLRLIYYSQIVNDFQKGDIAEGYSVSREKKESFPLTVTSAQKNPTAFYLCASSLPGLAGHSYNEQFFGPGTRLTVL.

The chain links TRBV14 to TRBJ1-2, with D possibly being TRBD1 (5 bases). This CDR3 has 15 amino acids. Per the germline V gene, CDR1 is SGHDN and CDR2 is FVKESK. The germline V and J ends were trimmed by 2 bases and 4 bases, with 14 bases remaining between them. In DNA, the CDR3 is TGTGCCAGCAGCCAAAGATCTGGGGCTGTCTATGGCTACACCTTC. As protein: CASSQRSGAVYGYTF.

V gene TRBV9 combines with J gene TRBJ2-3, with D tentatively TRBD2 (6 bases). CDR1 is SGDLS, CDR2 YYNGEE, per germline. The CDR3 is 15 amino acids. The V end was cut by 3 bases, the J end by 2 bases, with 13 bases between. The CDR3 coding sequence is TGTGCCAGCAGCGCTAGCGCCTTAGACACAGATACGCAGTATTTT. Protein: CASSASALDTDTQYF.

This rearrangement joins TRBV10-2 to TRBJ2-3, with 9 bases identical to TRBD2. The V and J ends lost 2 bases and 3 bases, in that order; junction bases with no gene match: 6. The CDR3 totals 16 residues. From germline, CDR1 is WSHSY and CDR2 SAAADI. The CDR3: CASSEGGLAMTDTQYF. In DNA, the CDR3 is TGCGCCAGCAGTGAGGGGGGACTAGCTATGACAGATACGCAGTATTTT.

The chain links TRBV27 to TRBJ1-6; TRBD1 agrees at 9 bases. The CDR3 length is 19 residues. V lost 1 base to trimming and J lost 8 bases; unmatched junction nucleotides: 15. Per the germline V gene, CDR1 is MNHEY and CDR2 is SMNVEV (reference sequence). The CDR3, as DNA: TGTGCCAGCAGTTTATACCGGGACAGGGTGTCTCGGCGTGATTCACCCCTCCACTTT. Its translation is CASSLYRDRVSRRDSPLHF.

The chain has TRBV28 and TRBJ2-5; 7 bases are shared with TRBD1. This CDR3 is 17 amino acids long. Trimming cost V 6 bases and J 4 bases; bases outside gene matches: 17. Germline V gene lookup returns CDR1 MDHEN and CDR2 SYDVKM. The CDR3: CASRPVIGGDSRETQYF. CDR3 in DNA: TGTGCCAGCAGGCCCGTGATAGGGGGCGACAGTCGAGAGACCCAGTACTTC.

V gene TRBV5-6 combines with J gene TRBJ1-1, with TRBD1 matching 7 bases. Unmatched junction bases numbered 6, after V lost 0 bases and J lost 7 bases. Germline V lookup: CDR1 SGHDT, CDR2 YYEEEE. The CDR3 runs 14 residues. The DNA of the CDR3 is TGTGCCAGCAGCTTGGAAGCCCGGGACAGTGAAGCTTTCTTT. Protein: CASSLEARDSEAFF.

J is TRBJ2-5 and V is TRBV11-2; 12 positions agree with TRBD2. From germline, CDR1 is SGHAT and CDR2 FQNNGV. Germline trimming cut 5 bases from V and 1 base from J; bases unmatched to any gene: 5. The CDR3 totals 16 residues. Here the CDR3 reads CASSTGLAGFQETQYF. CDR3 DNA: TGTGCCAGCAGCACCGGACTAGCGGGGTTCCAAGAGACCCAGTACTTC.

The chain links TRBV13 to TRBJ2-1, with TRBD2 matching 13 bases. The CDR3 sequence is 16 residues long. J was trimmed by 7 bases and V by 5 bases; bases with no gene match: 8. Germline values: CDR1 PRHDT, CDR2 FYEKMQ (reference sequence). As DNA, the CDR3 is TGTGCCAGCAGCGCTCGAGGACTAGCGGGAGTGAATGAGCAGTTCTTC. This sequence encodes CASSARGLAGVNEQFF.

This chain uses TRBV4-3 with TRBJ1-2; D is ambiguous. V gave up 0 bases and J gave up 12 bases, with 20 bases separating them. The CDR3 has 15 amino acids. The germline V gene encodes CDR1 LGHNA and CDR2 YSLEER. This chain's CDR3 is CASSQDNHAYAVHTF. The CDR3 DNA follows: TGCGCCAGCAGCCAAGATAACCATGCGTATGCGGTACACACCTTC.

The chain employs TRBV27 and TRBJ1-2; D unresolved. CDR3 length equals 13 residues. V shed 6 bases and J shed 1 base, with 9 bases lying between them. Germline CDR1 MNHEY, CDR2 SMNVEV (reference sequence). The CDR3 here is CASSNQINYGYTF. In nucleotides, the CDR3 is TGTGCCAGCAGCAACCAGATTAACTATGGCTACACCTTC.

This chain joins TRBV4-1 and TRBJ2-1, with D perhaps TRBD1 (6 bases). Looked up from germline, CDR1 is MGHRA and CDR2 is YSYEKL. The CDR3 is 18 residues long. Trimming removed 2 bases from V and 4 bases from J, with 21 bases in between. CDR3 loop: CASSQWVTGEIAYNEQFF. CDR3 DNA sequence: TGCGCCAGCAGCCAATGGGTGACAGGCGAAATAGCTTACAATGAGCAGTTCTTC.

The chain is built from TRBV3-1 (or the pseudogene TRBV3-2) and TRBJ1-4, with 11 bases matching TRBD1. This CDR3 is 18 amino acids long. The ends lost 5 bases at V and 3 bases at J; junction bases unmatched: 11. Germline CDR1 LGHDT, CDR2 YNNKEL (reference sequence). The CDR3 region is CASSEGTGGPVSNEKLFF. The CDR3 DNA reads as TGTGCCAGCAGCGAAGGGACAGGGGGACCTGTATCTAATGAAAAACTGTTTTTT.

The chain couples TRBV30 to TRBJ1-2; maybe TRBD1 (6 bases). The CDR3 extends over 13 amino acids. Between the trimmed V and J ends, which lost 0 bases and 7 bases, there was a span of 12 bases. Looked up from germline, CDR1 is GTSNPN and CDR2 is SVGIG (reference sequence). CDR3 DNA sequence: TGTGCCTGGAGTGTACGGGGGGCGCTTGGCTACACCTTC. It encodes CAWSVRGALGYTF.

V usage is TRBV7-6 and J usage is TRBJ2-7, with 8 bases aligning to TRBD1. The length of the CDR3 is 15 residues. From germline, CDR1 is SGHVS and CDR2 FNYEAQ. J lost 7 bases, V lost 1 base, and 9 bases had no gene match. CDR3 in amino acids: CASSLGTGSSTEQYF. The CDR3 region has the DNA TGTGCCAGCAGCTTAGGGACAGGGAGTTCTACGGAGCAGTACTTC.

The rearrangement uses TRBV19 and TRBJ1-4; perhaps TRBD1 as D (6 bases). Germline lookup yields CDR1 LNHDA and CDR2 SQIVND (reference sequence). The CDR3 loop spans 15 amino acids. V shed 4 bases and J shed 8 bases, with 17 bases lying between them. DNA of the CDR3: TGTGCCAGTAGTACCTCCGAGGGGGAATGGGAAAAACTGTTTTTT. Amino acids: CASSTSEGEWEKLFF.

J is TRBJ2-3 and V is TRBV7-8, with 7 bases lining up with TRBD2. V lost 4 bases to trimming and J lost 2 bases; unmatched junction nucleotides: 6. CDR3 length: 15 residues. Germline loops: CDR1 SGHVS, CDR2 FQNEAQ. The CDR3 reads CASSSDGTITDTQYF. CDR3 coding DNA: TGTGCCAGCAGCTCGGACGGGACTATCACAGATACGCAGTATTTT.

A single count supports this clone. The rearrangement links TRBV6-5 to TRBJ2-1; 10 positions match TRBD2. Unmatched junction bases numbered 5, after V lost 2 bases and J lost 7 bases. Germline CDR1 reads MNHEY; CDR2 reads SVGAGI. The CDR3 is 15 residues long. In DNA form, the CDR3 reads TGTGCCAGCAGTTACGCGGGACTAGCGTCGAATGAGCAGTTCTTC. Translated: CASSYAGLASNEQFF.

This clone was detected only once. The genes are TRBV7-2 and TRBJ1-5, with unresolved D. This CDR3 has 13 residues. V lost 5 bases to trimming and J lost 5 bases, with 10 bases between them. Looked up from germline, CDR1 is SGHTA and CDR2 is FQGNSA. In DNA, the CDR3 is TGTGCCAGCAGCCAAAACTCCTATCAGCCCCAGCATTTT. This codes for CASSQNSYQPQHF.